A selection of T cell receptor beta chains follows, all from one sample in a study of vaccination effects on CD4 cells after COVID-19. Only in-frame clones appear in the TCRdb table, and some are missing; sequencing was by immunoSEQ multiplex PCR. The sample consists of over 65,000 clones, over 60% of them appearing once. No antigens are known for them. Sequencing used CD4+ T cells from PBMCs cultured without peptide, obtained before COVID-19 vaccination. These receptors were collected from a human donor who received a COVID-19 vaccine. CDR3s include the opening cysteine and the closing phenylalanine or tryptophan. Each record gives: CDR3 length, D gene, clone size, V gene, J gene, CDR3 DNA, CDR3 protein. The D gene is left open where the match is weak. The listing skips clone size in some rows; elsewhere it reads once, few, many or a size class.

>14|TRBD1|-|TRBV7-2|TRBJ1-2
TGTGCCAGCAGCCTGCGGGACAGGTATTTGCAGTACACCTTC
CASSLRDRYLQYTF
>13|-|-|TRBV21-1|TRBJ1-1
TGTGCCAGCAGCACGGACGGGAACACTGAAGCTTTCTTT
CASSTDGNTEAFF
>14|TRBD2|-|TRBV2|TRBJ2-5
TGTGCCAGCAGCTTTAGCGGGGCCCAAGAGACCCAGTACTTC
CASSFSGAQETQYF
>12|-|once|TRBV27|TRBJ2-1
TGTGCCAGCAGTTCCCACTGGAATGAGCAGTTCTTC
CASSSHWNEQFF
>15|TRBD1|-|TRBV5-4|TRBJ1-6
TGTGCCAGCAGCTTTACTGGACAGGGAAATTCACCCCTCCACTTT
CASSFTGQGNSPLHF
>13|TRBD2|few|TRBV6-5|TRBJ2-2
TGTGCCAGCAGGGGGACTAGCTCTGGGGAGCTGTTTTTT
CASRGTSSGELFF
>14|-|-|TRBV5-6|TRBJ1-2
TGTGCCAGCAGATATCTCCGGGAGCCCTATGGCTACACCTTC
CASRYLREPYGYTF
>16|-|-|TRBV18|TRBJ1-4
TGTGCCAGCTCACCGAGGCAGGGGAGGGCTAATGAAAAACTGTTTTTT
CASSPRQGRANEKLFF
>14|TRBD2|once|TRBV2|TRBJ2-3
TGTGCCAGCAGGGATCGGGGGGTGTGGAGTACGCAGTATTTT
CASRDRGVWSTQYF
>11|-|once|TRBV3-1/TRBV3-2|TRBJ1-1
TGTGCCAGCAGCCAAGGAGGGGAAGCTTTCTTT
CASSQGGEAFF
>14|-|-|TRBV10-3|TRBJ2-3
TGTGCCATCAGTGAGGGAGGTCCCACAGATACGCAGTATTTT
CAISEGGPTDTQYF
>14|TRBD2|-|TRBV20-1|TRBJ2-3
TGCAGTGCTAGTCTACGGGGGGGGACAGATACGCAGTATTTT
CSASLRGGTDTQYF
>14|TRBD1|-|TRBV5-1|TRBJ1-1
TGCGCCAGCAGCCGGACAGGTGCATCCACTGAAGCTTTCTTT
CASSRTGASTEAFF
>15|-|few|TRBV3-1/TRBV3-2|TRBJ1-4
TGTGCCAGCAGCAAAGAGGGAGGGGCGGATGAAAAACTGTTTTTT
CASSKEGGADEKLFF
>15|TRBD1|-|TRBV19|TRBJ1-5
TGTGCCAGTAGCATCCCCGGGACAGGCAGTCAGCCCCAGCATTTT
CASSIPGTGSQPQHF